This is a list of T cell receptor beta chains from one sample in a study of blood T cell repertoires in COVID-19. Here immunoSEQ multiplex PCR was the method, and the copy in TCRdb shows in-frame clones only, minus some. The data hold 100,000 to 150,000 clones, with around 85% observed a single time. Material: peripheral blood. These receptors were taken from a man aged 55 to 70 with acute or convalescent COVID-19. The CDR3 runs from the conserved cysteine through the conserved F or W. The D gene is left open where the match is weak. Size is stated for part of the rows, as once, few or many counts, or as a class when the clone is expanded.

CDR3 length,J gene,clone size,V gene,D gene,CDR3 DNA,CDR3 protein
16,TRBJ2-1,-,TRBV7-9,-,TGTGCCAGCAGCCCGGGGGACGGGCCTTCCTACAATGAGCAGTTCTTC,CASSPGDGPSYNEQFF
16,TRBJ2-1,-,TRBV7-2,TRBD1,TGTGCCAGCAGCACCCGGACAGGGACTTCCTACAATGAGCAGTTCTTC,CASSTRTGTSYNEQFF
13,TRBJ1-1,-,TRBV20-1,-,TGCAGTGCTAGTTCAGGCCTGGACACTGAAGCTTTCTTT,CSASSGLDTEAFF
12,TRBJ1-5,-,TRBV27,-,TGTGCCAGCAGGGAGCTTAATCAGCCCCAGCATTTT,CASRELNQPQHF
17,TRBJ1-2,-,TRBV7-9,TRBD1,TGTGCCAGCAGCTTAGGCCTCCTCCGGGACAGCAACTATGGCTACACCTTC,CASSLGLLRDSNYGYTF
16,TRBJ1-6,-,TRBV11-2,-,TGTGCCAGCAGCTTAGGGACCGACAGCCCAAATTCACCCCTCCACTTT,CASSLGTDSPNSPLHF
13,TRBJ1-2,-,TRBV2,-,TGTGCCAGCAGGGAGGACAGAAACTATGGCTACACCTTC,CASREDRNYGYTF
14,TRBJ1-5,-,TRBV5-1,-,TGCGCCAGCAGCTTGGCAGGGGAAGGGCAGCCCCAGCATTTT,CASSLAGEGQPQHF
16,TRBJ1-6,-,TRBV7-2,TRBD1,TGTGCCAGCAGCTTAGCCCAACAGGGGCGGAATTCACCCCTCCACTTT,CASSLAQQGRNSPLHF
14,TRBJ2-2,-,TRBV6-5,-,TGTGCCAGCCAGATGGGGGGGAACACCGGGGAGCTGTTTTTT,CASQMGGNTGELFF
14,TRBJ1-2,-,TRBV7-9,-,TGTGCCAGCAGCTTCGGGAGGGCGAACTATGGCTACACCTTC,CASSFGRANYGYTF
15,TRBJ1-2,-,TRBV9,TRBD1,TGTGCCAGCAGCCCTGGGGGAACAGGGGACTATGGCTACACCTTC,CASSPGGTGDYGYTF
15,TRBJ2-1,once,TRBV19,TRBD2,TGTGCCAGTAGTCCTTCCCATAGCGGGAAGAATGAGCAGTTCTTC,CASSPSHSGKNEQFF
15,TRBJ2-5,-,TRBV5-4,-,TGTGCCAGCAGCTTGGACGGGGGAAATCAAGAGACCCAGTACTTC,CASSLDGGNQETQYF
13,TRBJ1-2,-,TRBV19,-,TGTGCCAGTAGTATGATTTCGGACTATGGCTACACCTTC,CASSMISDYGYTF
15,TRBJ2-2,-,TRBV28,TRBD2,TGTGCCAGCGGACTAGCGGGAGGAAACACCGGGGAGCTGTTTTTT,CASGLAGGNTGELFF
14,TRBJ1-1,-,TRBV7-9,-,TGTGCCAGCAGCTTCAGGTTTCAGAACACTGAAGCTTTCTTT,CASSFRFQNTEAFF
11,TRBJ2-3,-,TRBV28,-,TGTGCCAGCACCCTGTCAGATACGCAGTATTTT,CASTLSDTQYF
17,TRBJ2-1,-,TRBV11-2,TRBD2,TGTGCCAGCAGCCCACCCGTAGGGGTAGCGGGGGGCAATGAGCAGTTCTTC,CASSPPVGVAGGNEQFF
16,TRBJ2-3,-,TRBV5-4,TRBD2,TGTGCCAGCAGCTTCCGGACTAGCGGGAGTACAGATACGCAGTATTTT,CASSFRTSGSTDTQYF
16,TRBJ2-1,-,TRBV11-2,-,TGTGCCAGCAGTGGAAGGACACCGAGCTCCTACAATGAGCAGTTCTTC,CASSGRTPSSYNEQFF
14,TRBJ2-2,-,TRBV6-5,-,TGTGCCATCCAGCGGACGGCCTTGGGCGGGGAGCTGTTTTTT,CAIQRTALGGELFF
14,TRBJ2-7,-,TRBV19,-,TGTGCCCCCCACCCCAGGGGACCGCCCTACGAGCAGTACTTC,CAPHPRGPPYEQYF
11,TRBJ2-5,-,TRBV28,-,TGTGCCAGCACGTTCCAAGAGACCCAGTACTTC,CASTFQETQYF
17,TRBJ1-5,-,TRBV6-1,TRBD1,TGTGCCAGCAGTGCTAGGGACAGGGGGTTCGGGGATCAGCCCCAGCATTTT,CASSARDRGFGDQPQHF
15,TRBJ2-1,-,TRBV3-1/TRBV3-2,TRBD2,TGTGCCAGCAGCCTTCGGGGTAGCGGGAACAATGAGCAGTTCTTC,CASSLRGSGNNEQFF
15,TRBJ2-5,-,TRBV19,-,TGTGCCAGTAGTATAGGCGCAGGGGGGCAAGAGACCCAGTACTTC,CASSIGAGGQETQYF
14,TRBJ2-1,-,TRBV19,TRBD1,TGTGCCAGTAGTACCCAGGACAGGCCCGGTGAGCAGTTCTTC,CASSTQDRPGEQFF
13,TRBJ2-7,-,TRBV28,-,TGTGCCAGCAGTGTAGCGGTAACCTACGAGCAGTACTTC,CASSVAVTYEQYF
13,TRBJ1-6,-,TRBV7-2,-,TGTGCCAGCAGCTTAGGAGTACGCTCACCCCTCCACTTT,CASSLGVRSPLHF
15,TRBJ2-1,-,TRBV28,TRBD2,TGTGCCAGCAGTCCGGCTAGCGGGGCCTCAAATGAGCAGTTCTTC,CASSPASGASNEQFF
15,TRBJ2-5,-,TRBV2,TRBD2,TGTGCCAGCAGTGAAGTTACGGGAGGGGAAAGGTCCCAGTACTTC,CASSEVTGGERSQYF
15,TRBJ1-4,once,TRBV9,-,TGTGCCAGCAGCTTCCGGCAGGGAACTAATGAAAAACTGTTTTTT,CASSFRQGTNEKLFF
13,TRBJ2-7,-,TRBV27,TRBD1,TGTGCCAGCAGTTTTGGGACAGTCTACGAGCAGTACTTC,CASSFGTVYEQYF
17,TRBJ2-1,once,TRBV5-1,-,TGCGCCAGCAGCTTGGGACGGCGGATAGCGACCTACAATGAGCAGTTCTTC,CASSLGRRIATYNEQFF
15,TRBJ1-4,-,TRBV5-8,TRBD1,TGTGCCAGCAGCTTGACCGGGACAGGGAATGAAAAACTGTTTTTT,CASSLTGTGNEKLFF
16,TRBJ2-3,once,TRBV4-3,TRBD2,TGCGCCAGCAGCCAGCACCTAGCGGGAGGCACAGATACGCAGTATTTT,CASSQHLAGGTDTQYF
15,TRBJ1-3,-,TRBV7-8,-,TGTGCCAGCAGCTGGGCAGGGGCCTCTGGAAACACCATATATTTT,CASSWAGASGNTIYF
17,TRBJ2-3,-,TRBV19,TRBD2,TGTGCCAGTAGTATTCCCTCTCTAGCGGGAGTCACAGATACGCAGTATTTT,CASSIPSLAGVTDTQYF
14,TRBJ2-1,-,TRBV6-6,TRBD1,TGTGCCAGCACCCCAGGGGGAGCAGGCCATGAGCAGTTCTTC,CASTPGGAGHEQFF
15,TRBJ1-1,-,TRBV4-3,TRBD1,TGCGCCAGCAGCCTCGGGAGCGACAGGGGAACTGAAGCTTTCTTT,CASSLGSDRGTEAFF
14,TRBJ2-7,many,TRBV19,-,TGTGCCAGTAGTATCGGGCGTGCGGGATACGAGCAGTACTTC,CASSIGRAGYEQYF
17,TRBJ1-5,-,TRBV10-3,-,TGTGCCATCAGTGAGGGCAGGGTCGAAGTTAGCAATCAGCCCCAGCATTTT,CAISEGRVEVSNQPQHF
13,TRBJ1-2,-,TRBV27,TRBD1,TGTGCCAGCAGTTTTCGACAGGGGCATGGCTACACCTTC,CASSFRQGHGYTF
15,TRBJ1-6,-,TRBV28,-,TGTGCCAGCAGTTCCATCGGCCGGCTAGATTCACCCCTCCACTTT,CASSSIGRLDSPLHF
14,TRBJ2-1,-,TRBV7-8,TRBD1,TGTGCCAGCGAGTCGGGACAGGGGGCTAATGAGCAGTTCTTC,CASESGQGANEQFF
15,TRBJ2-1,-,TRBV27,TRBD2,TGTGCCAGCAGTCCACGGACTAGTGGAGGCACTGAGCAGTTCTTC,CASSPRTSGGTEQFF
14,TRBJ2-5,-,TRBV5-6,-,TGTGCCAGCAGCTTAGGACAAGGGCGGGAGACCCAGTACTTC,CASSLGQGRETQYF
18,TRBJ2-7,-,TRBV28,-,TGTGCCAGCAGTTTGGTGACAGGGTTGATCGGGGAGGATCCCGAGCAGTACTTC,CASSLVTGLIGEDPEQYF
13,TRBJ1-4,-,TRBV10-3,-,TGTGCCATCGGAGGACGGGGAAATGAAAAACTGTTTTTT,CAIGGRGNEKLFF
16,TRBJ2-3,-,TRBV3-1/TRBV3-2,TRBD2,TGTGCCAGCAGCCAAGACGGCGGGAGAGGCTCAGATACGCAGTATTTT,CASSQDGGRGSDTQYF
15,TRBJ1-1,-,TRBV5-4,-,TGTGCCAGCAGCTACCCAGGAGGAGAGAACACTGAAGCTTTCTTT,CASSYPGGENTEAFF
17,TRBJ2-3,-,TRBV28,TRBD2,TGTGCCAGCAGCCCAATCGGGACTAGCGGGAGCACAGATACGCAGTATTTT,CASSPIGTSGSTDTQYF
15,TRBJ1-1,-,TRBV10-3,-,TGTGCCATCAGTGAGGGAGGGAGCCGTGGCACTGAAGCTTTCTTT,CAISEGGSRGTEAFF
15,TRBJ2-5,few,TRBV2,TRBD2,TGTGCCAGCAGTGAAGTTGCGGGAGGGGAAAGGTCCCAGTACTTC,CASSEVAGGERSQYF
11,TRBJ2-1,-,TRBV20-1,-,TGCAGTGCTAGATTTAGCTATGAGCAGTTCTTC,CSARFSYEQFF
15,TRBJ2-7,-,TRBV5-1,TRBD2,TGCGCCAGCAGCTTGGGGCTAGCGGGAGGGGACGAGCAGTACTTC,CASSLGLAGGDEQYF